The clone carrying this T cell receptor (beta chain) was observed a handful of times. Its cognate antigen is unknown. This sample was taken from a study of blood T cells in healthy people across ages. Study conclusions and caveats: Shifts in expanded clonotypes may have been confounded by donor CMV status, which was unknown.

Per sample, no less than 5 micrograms of total RNA were extracted. Next came a second PCR, run for roughly 6 to 11 cycles, which used a sample-barcoded 5' primer along with a J-beta primer mix. One entry per CDR3 protein, called by TCRdb with MiXCR from the 5' RACE reads. Among about 1.6 million distinct CDR3 sequences listed, roughly a third were seen once. The V gene's germline CDR1 is SQVTM and CDR2 ANQGSEA. This CDR3 contains 16 residues. Trimming cost V 4 bases and J 6 bases, with 24 bases left between them. This sequence was found in a woman aged 25 to 45 in good health. J is TRBJ1-2 and V is TRBV29-1; tentative D call: TRBD1 (5 bases). Sequenced input: blood. As DNA, the CDR3 is TGCAGCGTTGCCCCCGGGACCTCAGCCGTCCCGCATGGCTACACCTTC. This translates into CSVAPGTSAVPHGYTF. The full variable domain, rest sourced from reference TRBV29-1 and TRBJ1-2, is SAVISQKPSRDICQRGTSLTIQCQVDSQVTMMFWYRQQPGQSLTLIATANQGSEATYESGFVIDKFPISRPNLTFSTLTVSNMSPEDSSIYLCSVAPGTSAVPHGYTFGSGTRLTVV.